This TCR delta chain was profiled in a study of delta chains in infants with herpesvirus infections. PBMC RNA was reverse transcribed using gamma-chain- and delta-chain-specific primers. TCRdb re-processed the RT-PCR reads using CATT. The repertoire consists of 250 to 300 delta-chain clones, with over 2.5% occurring once and the leading ten covering over 30%. Trimming cost V 0 bases and J 1 base; bases outside gene matches: 12. Germline-derived CDR1 and CDR2 are GEAIGNYY and EKD. The CDR3 loop spans 19 amino acids. This clone is large (0.1 to 1%). Sequenced here: peripheral blood, sampled at time point 1 of longitudinal follow-up. The rearrangement uses TRDV2 and TRDJ1; 11 bases are shared with TRDD3. The receptor was isolated from a human donor who was a Ugandan infant, either HIV-exposed or HIV-unexposed (not recorded which). The CDR3: CACDTGVGDTLTCTDKLIF. CDR3 in DNA: TGTGCCTGTGACACCGGGGTGGGGGATACGCTGACGTGCACCGATAAACTCATCTTT.